This T cell receptor (beta chain) was observed in a study of T cell changes during pregnancy in multiple sclerosis. Clones were read by immunoSEQ multiplex PCR, and TCRdb kept only the in-frame ones, dropping some. The table lists 30,000 to 45,000 clones, 88% of them singletons. This clonotype was obtained from a female donor with multiple sclerosis, enrolled in a pregnancy study. This sample comprised CD4+ T cells from peripheral blood mononuclear cells, obtained in the first trimester of pregnancy.

The CDR3 sequence: CASSPNSGGANEQFF. DNA of the CDR3: TGCGCCAGCAGCCCTAATAGCGGGGGGGCAAATGAGCAGTTCTTC. V gene TRBV5-1 combines with J gene TRBJ2-1; 11 nucleotides agree with TRBD2. The CDR3 extends over 15 amino acids. From germline, CDR1 is SGHRS and CDR2 YFSETQ. With 4 bases clipped from V and 7 bases from J, the junction kept 7 bases outside the gene matches.